The rows below give T cell receptor beta chains drawn from one sample of a study of PD-1 blockade in classical Hodgkin lymphoma. Assay: immunoSEQ multiplex PCR; the TCRdb copy retains only in-frame clones and omits some. The sample yields about 85,000 clones, 92% seen once. The input for sequencing was peripheral blood mononuclear cells (PBMCs), taken before the second cycle of nivolumab. The origin of the receptors is a human donor with classical Hodgkin lymphoma. Both conserved end residues are part of each CDR3. A D gene is named only where the DNA matches it firmly. A clone size is listed for some rows: how often the clone was seen (once, few, many), or a class if it is expanded.

d_call: .; j_call: TRBJ2-6; cdr3_length: 12; clone_size: .; v_call: TRBV9; cdr3_nt: TGTGCCAGCAGCTCCGGGGTCAACGTCCTGACTTTC; cdr3_aa: CASSSGVNVLTF
d_call: .; j_call: TRBJ2-7; cdr3_length: 15; clone_size: .; v_call: TRBV10-3; cdr3_nt: TGTGCCATCAGGGCTAGCGACTCACCCACCTACGAGCAGTACTTC; cdr3_aa: CAIRASDSPTYEQYF
d_call: .; j_call: TRBJ1-3; cdr3_length: 16; clone_size: once; v_call: TRBV10-3; cdr3_nt: TGTGCCCCACCGTTGGGAAGTCAGGTCCGTGGAAACACCATATATTTT; cdr3_aa: CAPPLGSQVRGNTIYF
d_call: TRBD2; j_call: TRBJ2-6; cdr3_length: 19; clone_size: .; v_call: TRBV27; cdr3_nt: TGTGCCAGCAGTTTAAATGGGAGGGGACGGAGATCTGGGGCCAACGTCCTGACTTTC; cdr3_aa: CASSLNGRGRRSGANVLTF
d_call: .; j_call: TRBJ2-5; cdr3_length: 12; clone_size: .; v_call: TRBV5-1; cdr3_nt: TGCGCCAGCAGCTTGGTAGGTGAGACCCAGTACTTC; cdr3_aa: CASSLVGETQYF
d_call: TRBD1; j_call: TRBJ1-2; cdr3_length: 15; clone_size: .; v_call: TRBV7-2; cdr3_nt: TGTGCCAGCAGCTCCCGGGACAGGGGACGCTATGGCTACACCTTC; cdr3_aa: CASSSRDRGRYGYTF
d_call: TRBD1; j_call: TRBJ1-2; cdr3_length: 14; clone_size: .; v_call: TRBV7-9; cdr3_nt: TGTGCCAGCAGCGGCCGGGACAGCCCCTATGGCTACACCTTC; cdr3_aa: CASSGRDSPYGYTF
d_call: .; j_call: TRBJ2-2; cdr3_length: 15; clone_size: .; v_call: TRBV5-1; cdr3_nt: TGCGCCAGCACGCAGGGTAATAGGGTCGCCGGGGAGCTGTTTTTT; cdr3_aa: CASTQGNRVAGELFF
d_call: TRBD1; j_call: TRBJ1-3; cdr3_length: 18; clone_size: .; v_call: TRBV28; cdr3_nt: TGTGCCAGCAGCCGGCTCTCCGGGACAGGGGGCGGGCGATACACCATATATTTT; cdr3_aa: CASSRLSGTGGGRYTIYF
d_call: .; j_call: TRBJ2-6; cdr3_length: 17; clone_size: .; v_call: TRBV21-1; cdr3_nt: TGTGCCAGCAGCAAAGACAGGGAGCTTACTGGGGCCAACGTCCTGACTTTC; cdr3_aa: CASSKDRELTGANVLTF
d_call: TRBD2; j_call: TRBJ2-7; cdr3_length: 15; clone_size: .; v_call: TRBV4-1; cdr3_nt: TGCGCCAGCAGCCAATTCCTAGCGGACCCCTACGAGCAGTACTTC; cdr3_aa: CASSQFLADPYEQYF
d_call: .; j_call: TRBJ2-3; cdr3_length: 15; clone_size: few; v_call: TRBV2; cdr3_nt: TGTGCCAGCAGTGAGGCAACCCCGTACACAGATACGCAGTATTTT; cdr3_aa: CASSEATPYTDTQYF
d_call: TRBD2; j_call: TRBJ2-7; cdr3_length: 15; clone_size: .; v_call: TRBV30; cdr3_nt: TGTGCCTGGAGTGCACTAGCGGGGCTACTCTACGAGCAGTACTTC; cdr3_aa: CAWSALAGLLYEQYF
d_call: .; j_call: TRBJ2-1; cdr3_length: 17; clone_size: .; v_call: TRBV18; cdr3_nt: TGTGCCAGCTCACAAAAAATACAGGCACCGACCTACAATGAGCAGTTCTTC; cdr3_aa: CASSQKIQAPTYNEQFF
d_call: TRBD2; j_call: TRBJ2-2; cdr3_length: 19; clone_size: .; v_call: TRBV9; cdr3_nt: TGTGCCAGCAGCCCCAGGACTAGCGGGAGGATCCAGGACACCGGGGAGCTGTTTTTT; cdr3_aa: CASSPRTSGRIQDTGELFF
d_call: .; j_call: TRBJ2-7; cdr3_length: 14; clone_size: .; v_call: TRBV9; cdr3_nt: TGTGCCAGCAGCGTAGAAGGGACCTCCTACGAGCAGTACTTC; cdr3_aa: CASSVEGTSYEQYF
d_call: TRBD2; j_call: TRBJ2-7; cdr3_length: 15; clone_size: .; v_call: TRBV5-6; cdr3_nt: TGTGCCAGCAGCTTGGGGCTAGCGGACTCCTACGAGCAGTACTTC; cdr3_aa: CASSLGLADSYEQYF
d_call: .; j_call: TRBJ2-7; cdr3_length: 16; clone_size: .; v_call: TRBV7-6; cdr3_nt: TGTGCCAGCAGCTTAGCGATTGGGGACGTCTCCTACGAGCAGTACTTC; cdr3_aa: CASSLAIGDVSYEQYF
d_call: TRBD1; j_call: TRBJ1-5; cdr3_length: 14; clone_size: .; v_call: TRBV2; cdr3_nt: TGTGCCACCAGCGACAGGGTTGGGGATCAGCCCCAGCATTTT; cdr3_aa: CATSDRVGDQPQHF
d_call: .; j_call: TRBJ2-5; cdr3_length: 15; clone_size: .; v_call: TRBV4-1; cdr3_nt: TGCGCCAGCAGCCACGACGAGGGGTACCAAGAGACCCAGTACTTC; cdr3_aa: CASSHDEGYQETQYF
d_call: TRBD2; j_call: TRBJ2-2; cdr3_length: 19; clone_size: .; v_call: TRBV18; cdr3_nt: TGTGCCAGCTCACCAATTCCTGCTGCTAGCGGGAGATACACCGGGGAGCTGTTTTTT; cdr3_aa: CASSPIPAASGRYTGELFF
d_call: TRBD2; j_call: TRBJ2-1; cdr3_length: 16; clone_size: .; v_call: TRBV2; cdr3_nt: TGTGCCAGCGGGGGGATTACTAGCGGTGTAGACGCGGAGCAGTTCTTC; cdr3_aa: CASGGITSGVDAEQFF
d_call: .; j_call: TRBJ2-3; cdr3_length: 11; clone_size: .; v_call: TRBV29-1; cdr3_nt: TGCAGCGTCGTTGGAACAGATACGCAGTATTTT; cdr3_aa: CSVVGTDTQYF
d_call: .; j_call: TRBJ1-1; cdr3_length: 11; clone_size: .; v_call: TRBV6-5; cdr3_nt: TGTGCCAGCAGCATAGGACTTGAAGCTTTCTTT; cdr3_aa: CASSIGLEAFF
d_call: .; j_call: TRBJ2-1; cdr3_length: 14; clone_size: once; v_call: TRBV19; cdr3_nt: TGTGCCAGTAGTCCCTCTAGCTCCTACAATGAGCAGTTCTTC; cdr3_aa: CASSPSSSYNEQFF
d_call: TRBD2; j_call: TRBJ2-2; cdr3_length: 15; clone_size: .; v_call: TRBV19; cdr3_nt: TGTGCCAGTAGTAGGAGAGCGGGAGAGCCCGGGGAGCTGTTTTTT; cdr3_aa: CASSRRAGEPGELFF
d_call: .; j_call: TRBJ2-7; cdr3_length: 15; clone_size: .; v_call: TRBV10-3; cdr3_nt: TGTGCCATCAGTGGGGGTGGGGACTCAGCCTACGAGCAGTACTTC; cdr3_aa: CAISGGGDSAYEQYF
d_call: .; j_call: TRBJ2-5; cdr3_length: 15; clone_size: .; v_call: TRBV4-1; cdr3_nt: TGCGCCAGCAGCCTTCAGGGACGGTTCCAAGAGACCCAGTACTTC; cdr3_aa: CASSLQGRFQETQYF
d_call: .; j_call: TRBJ1-2; cdr3_length: 14; clone_size: .; v_call: TRBV29-1; cdr3_nt: TGCAGCGTTGAGAGCAGGGGAGGGAACTATGGCTACACCTTC; cdr3_aa: CSVESRGGNYGYTF
d_call: TRBD1; j_call: TRBJ1-2; cdr3_length: 16; clone_size: .; v_call: TRBV27; cdr3_nt: TGTGCCAGCAGTTCCCGGGACAGGGTAGTTAACTATGGCTACACCTTC; cdr3_aa: CASSSRDRVVNYGYTF
d_call: .; j_call: TRBJ2-7; cdr3_length: 11; clone_size: .; v_call: TRBV15; cdr3_nt: TGTGCCACCAGCACGGGCTTGATACAGTACTTC; cdr3_aa: CATSTGLIQYF
d_call: .; j_call: TRBJ2-7; cdr3_length: 16; clone_size: .; v_call: TRBV21-1; cdr3_nt: TGTGCCAGCAGCAAAGTATTAAAGGGTAGGTCCTACGAGCAGTACTTC; cdr3_aa: CASSKVLKGRSYEQYF
d_call: .; j_call: TRBJ2-2; cdr3_length: 14; clone_size: .; v_call: TRBV9; cdr3_nt: TGTGCCAGCAGCGCCTGGGGAGGCCCCGGGGAGCTGTTTTTT; cdr3_aa: CASSAWGGPGELFF